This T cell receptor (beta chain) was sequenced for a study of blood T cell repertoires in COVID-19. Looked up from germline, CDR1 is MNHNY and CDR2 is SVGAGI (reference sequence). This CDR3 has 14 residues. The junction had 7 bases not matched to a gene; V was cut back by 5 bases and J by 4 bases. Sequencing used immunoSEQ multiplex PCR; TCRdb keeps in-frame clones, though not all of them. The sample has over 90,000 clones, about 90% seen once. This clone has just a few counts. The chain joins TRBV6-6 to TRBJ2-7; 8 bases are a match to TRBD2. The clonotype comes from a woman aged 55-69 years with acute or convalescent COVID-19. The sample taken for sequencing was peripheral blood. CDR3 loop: CASSPGLGIYEQYV. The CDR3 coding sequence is TGTGCCAGCAGTCCGGGACTAGGGATATACGAGCAGTACGTC.